This entry concerns a single T cell receptor beta chain. Its cognate antigen has yet to be identified. No base quality information exists; no much larger clone differs at one position. The junction shows trimming of 3 bases on V and 0 bases on J, plus 11 bases between the germline ends. Including cysteine and phenylalanine, the CDR3 has 14 amino acids. Only the CDR3 portion is preserved as DNA: 42 bases, with reading frame beginning at the first base. Per the germline V gene (reference sequence), GTSNPN is the CDR1 and SVGIG is the CDR2. Whole blood was collected in K2EDTA tubes by collaborating institutions according to the institutions' own protocols. For TCRbeta analysis, collaborators shipped samples as frozen whole blood, isolated PBMCs, or DNA extracted from either of those sample types. The immunoSEQ Assay, a bias-controlled multiplex PCR, was used to amplify TCRbeta CDR3 regions from genomic DNA. Regarding the original processing steps: The number of nucleated cells in each sample was estimated from the amplification of reference gene primers within the assay. Sequence reads were collapsed and filtered to measure the absolute abundance of every unique TCRbeta CDR3 rearrangement. Productive Simpson clonality was computed per sample as the square root of Simpson's diversity index over productive rearrangements. This immuneACCESS table, as held by TCRdb, lists in-frame sequences with V and J called but not all clones. Of the missing ones, under half trace to an unresolved V gene in checked studies; the others have no known cause. From that table come the V and J calls and clone size; the DNA was used to work out D and trimming. For this sample there are under 55,000 clones; about 80% appear just once. Of the sample, 11% to 15% falls within the top ten clones.

This entry comes from a study of blood T cell repertoires in COVID-19 (dated by TCRdb to 2019 to 2021). Study-level background: Collaborator samples came from the United States, Italy and Spain and covered acute and convalescent phases of COVID-19. The material from the prospective study consisted of cDNA or gDNA derived from T cells, B-cell-depleted T cells, or PBMCs. Subjects who had been exposed to COVID-19, were actively infected with it, or had recovered from it provided the deeply sampled blood TCRbeta repertoires that made up the dataset. The repertoires were released in a freely available public database meant as a resource for research on the immune response to SARS-CoV-2. The samples were drawn from two sources: the first 160 participants of the ongoing ImmuneRACE study, and approximately 1,300 subjects contributed by 6 global collaborators. A de-identified subject ID, COVID-19 status, age in years and sex were almost always included in the sample metadata. Where HLA class I and class II types were available, the types were taken from metadata supplied by the sample provider, not from assay-based typing.

General findings and caveats noted by the study authors: How much clinical and demographic metadata was included differed by source and by participant, and the metadata was provided uncurated.

Sequenced input: peripheral blood. The V gene is TRBV30 and the J gene is TRBJ1-1, with TRBD1 as a weak D call on 6 bases. This clonotype was obtained from a human donor in a cohort sampled during active COVID-19. The CDR3: CAWRRTVMNTEAFF. The nucleotide sequence reads as follows: TGTGCCTGGAGACGGACAGTAATGAACACTGAAGCTTTCTTT. The entire variable domain, with the stretches around the CDR3 drawn from the reference TRBV30 and TRBJ1-1 proteins, is SQTIHQWPATLVQPVGSPLSLECTVEGTSNPNLYWYRQAAGRGLQLLFYSVGIGQISSEVPQNLSASRPQDRQFILSSKKLLLSDSGFYLCAWRRTVMNTEAFFGQGTRLTVV.